This entry describes one T cell receptor beta chain. Its antigen remains unknown. CDR1 and CDR2 from the germline V gene are MGHRA and YSYEKL. V lost 1 base to trimming and J lost 4 bases; unmatched junction nucleotides: 5. The CDR3 covers 15 residues. This specimen comes from a study of cytomegalovirus exposure and HLA in healthy donors. The PCR ran on 60 Vbeta and 13 Jbeta primers. Produced via immunoSEQ multiplex PCR; TCRdb's table is partial and in-frame only. The sample consists of about 180,000 clones, 75% to 85% of them appearing once. Study conclusions and caveats: Sequencing artifact likely explains a cluster of highly shared sequence variants. Segments of the TCR beta V type were, in most cases, productive about 87% or about 30% of the time in an earlier analysis. Researchers counted some 150 TCR beta chains as cytomegalovirus-associated. Rarity marked most TCR sequences, yet some public TCRs occurred in many donors.

The V and J genes are TRBV4-1 and TRBJ2-7, with 9 bases aligning to TRBD1. The sequence derives from a girl under 10 years old in good health and CMV-seropositive. Sample: PBMCs. In DNA form, the CDR3 reads TGCGCCAGCAGCCAAGGGAGACAGGGGGTGTACGAGCAGTACTTC. Amino acid sequence: CASSQGRQGVYEQYF.